Shown below are 22 T cell receptor beta chains from a single sample sequenced in a study of T cells in Graves' hyperthyroidism and ophthalmopathy. RNA transcripts gave rise to amplified TCR beta CDR3 regions. During a first-round RT-PCR of the TCR CDR3, the HTBI primer set was used. TCRdb reprocessed the multiplex PCR reads via MiXCR and lists one record per CDR3 protein. The sample shows fewer than 700,000 distinct CDR3 sequences, roughly 15% of them seen only once. The sequenced sample consisted of blood. These receptors originate from a woman between 18 and 29 years old with Graves' ophthalmopathy.

The table lists this clonotype with many counts. The CDR3 protein is CASRGEKLFF. The DNA of the CDR3 is TGTGCCAGCAGGGGTGAAAAACTGTTTTTT. This chain joins TRBV2 and TRBJ1-4; D gene uncertain. Trimming took 6 bases from V and 7 from J, leaving 3 bases between them. There are 10 residues in the CDR3. The germline gives CDR1 SNHLY, CDR2 FYNNEI. The entire variable domain, with the rest obtained from reference TRBV2 and TRBJ1-4, is as follows: EPEVTQTPSHQVTQMGQEVILRCVPISNHLYFYWYRQILGQKVEFLVSFYNNEISEKSEIFDDQFSVERPDGSNFTLKIRSTKLEDSAMYFCASRGEKLFFGSGTQLSVL.

J is TRBJ1-2 and V is TRBV2; D is perhaps TRBD1 (6 bases). The CDR3 spans 14 residues. Trimming stripped 5 bases from V and 8 bases from J, with 18 bases between. CDR1 is SNHLY, CDR2 FYNNEI, per germline. CDR3 DNA: TGTGCCAGCAGTCCAGGCGGGGGGCGAAGGGGCTACACCTTC. It translates to CASSPGGGRRGYTF.

CDR3 sequence (DNA): TGTGCCAGCAGCCCCCTCGGGGGTGGACTAGCGGGAGGGCCATTACCCATCGGGCAGTACTTC. Translation gives CASSPLGGGLAGGPLPIGQYF. This chain uses TRBV7-3 with TRBJ2-7; 15 nucleotides align to TRBD2. The germline gives CDR1 SGHTA, CDR2 FQGTGA. The CDR3 spans 21 residues. The V gene end was trimmed by 5 bases and the J gene end by 9 bases; junction bases not matched to a gene: 26.

The chain couples TRBV6-1 to TRBJ2-7; D ambiguous. The J call is in doubt because the DNA end fits TRBJ2-1 better. This CDR3 region has 11 residues. CDR1 is MNHNS, CDR2 SASEGT, per germline. The CDR3 region is CASSEGYEQFF. CDR3 sequence (DNA): TGTGCCAGCAGTGAGGGGTACGAGCAGTTCTTC.

This clonotype came up many times. CDR3 DNA: TGTGCCAGCTCACCACAAACAGGGACGGGAAACACCATATATTTT. This encodes CASSPQTGTGNTIYF. This chain joins TRBV18 and TRBJ1-3, with D possibly TRBD1 on 6 matching bases. CDR1 and CDR2 (germline): KGHSH, LQKENI. This CDR3 is 15 amino acids long. V was shortened by 1 base and J by 4 bases, with 11 bases between the two germline ends.

This clonotype has ten or more counts. The rearrangement joins TRBV28 to TRBJ2-7; 9 bases map to TRBD1. The V and J ends lost 6 bases and 5 bases, in that order; junction bases with no gene match: 14. Germline CDR1 reads MDHEN; CDR2 reads SYDVKM. The CDR3 extends over 16 amino acids. The DNA of the CDR3 is TGTGCCAGCAGATATAGTACCGGGACAGGGTTAAACGAGCAGTACTTC. The encoded protein is CASRYSTGTGLNEQYF.

About this clonotype itself: Sequence at one end of the junction differs from germline and may be a read error. The V gene is TRBV18, the J gene TRBJ2-1, with D possibly called TRBD1 or TRBD2 (5 bases each). Germline CDR1 and CDR2: KGHSH and LQKENI. The CDR3 loop spans 14 amino acids. The CDR3 region has the DNA TGTGCCAGCTCACTCGGGGCCAACTACAATGGGCAGTTCTTC. It encodes CASSLGANYNGQFF.

This chain connects TRBV28 to TRBJ1-2, with a tentative D call TRBD1 (5 bases). CDR3 length: 12 amino acids. Germline V gives CDR1 MDHEN, CDR2 SYDVKM. V was shortened by 2 bases and J by 8 bases, with 9 bases between the two germline ends. The CDR3 DNA reads as TGTGCCAGCAGTTTAAGGGGCGAGGGCTACACCTTC. Translation: CASSLRGEGYTF.

This clonotype showed up many times. The chain couples TRBV3-1 to TRBJ2-5; D may be TRBD2 (7 bases). Germline CDR1 and CDR2: LGHDT and YNNKEL (reference sequence). The CDR3 is made up of 15 amino acids. Trimming removed 1 base at V and 5 bases at J, with 14 bases between. CDR3 region: CASSQAGGRVETQYF. CDR3 DNA: TGTGCCAGCAGCCAAGCGGGGGGCCGGGTGGAGACCCAGTACTTC.

In its sample, this clonotype was seen once. The V gene is TRBV29-1, the J gene TRBJ2-1; D is uncertain. V was trimmed by 7 bases and J by 4 bases, leaving 17 bases between them. This CDR3 comprises 14 residues. Per the germline V gene, CDR1 is SQVTM and CDR2 is ANQGSEA. CDR3 region: CSGRTDLSYNEQFF. The CDR3 DNA reads as TGCAGCGGCCGGACGGATCTATCTTACAATGAGCAGTTCTTC.

The table lists this clonotype with many counts. The chain carries TRBV12-3 or TRBV12-4 and TRBJ2-1; 12 bases map to TRBD2. There are 15 residues in the CDR3. Trimming removed 3 bases from V and 3 bases from J; junction bases left unmatched: 0. As DNA, the CDR3 is TGTGCCAGCAGTTTGACTAGCGGGAGCTACAATGAGCAGTTCTTC. Amino acids: CASSLTSGSYNEQFF.

This clonotype was detected ten times or more. The chain is built from TRBV18 and TRBJ1-2, with D unclear. CDR3 length: 14 amino acids. Germline loops: CDR1 KGHSH, CDR2 LQKENI. Trimming stripped 2 bases from V and 0 bases from J, with 7 bases between. The CDR3 DNA follows: TGTGCCAGCTCACCAGGGGAAACTAACTATGGCTACACCTTC. It specifies CASSPGETNYGYTF.

In its sample, this clonotype was seen many times. The rearrangement uses TRBV20-1 and TRBJ1-5; TRBD1 matches at 10 bases. J gave up 5 bases and V 7 bases, and 8 bases lay outside the gene matches. CDR3 size: 14 residues. Per germline, CDR1 DFQATT and CDR2 SNEGSKA (reference sequence). The CDR3 reads CSGSGQGYDQPQHF. The CDR3 bases are TGCAGTGGTTCGGGACAGGGGTACGATCAGCCCCAGCATTTT.

As to this clonotype: One end of the junction is discordant with germline, which a read error may explain. In DNA, the CDR3 is TGTGCTAGCAGTGAATTTCAGGTTGGGGGGTCACCCCTCCACTTT. It translates to CASSEFQVGGSPLHF. This chain connects TRBV2 to TRBJ1-6, with D maybe TRBD1 (5 bases). The CDR3 totals 15 residues. Germline CDR1 and CDR2: SNHLY and FYNNEI.

This clonotype was seen a handful of times. The junction departs from the called germline gene at one end, perhaps through a read error. V usage is TRBV27 and J usage is TRBJ1-4, with D maybe TRBD1 (5 bases). This CDR3 spans 14 amino acids. CDR1 is MNHEY, CDR2 SMNVEV, per germline (reference sequence). The CDR3 coding sequence is TGCGCCAGCAGTTCCCGGGGGTGGGGAGAAAAACTGTTTTTT. Translating it yields CASSSRGWGEKLFF.

This clonotype was picked up many times. V usage is TRBV3-1 and J usage is TRBJ2-1; D perhaps matches TRBD2 (5 bases). CDR1 LGHDT and CDR2 YNNKEL come from the germline V gene (reference sequence). CDR3 size: 12 residues. The V and J ends lost 3 bases and 5 bases respectively, with 5 bases between them. Written as DNA, the CDR3 is TGTGCCAGCAGCCAGGAGGACAATGAGCAGTTCTTC. The encoded protein is CASSQEDNEQFF.

This clonotype showed up many times. The chain uses TRBV20-1 and TRBJ1-1; D call uncertain. V shed 1 base and J shed 4 bases, with 7 bases lying between them. This CDR3 comprises 12 residues. From germline, CDR1 is DFQATT and CDR2 SNEGSKA (reference sequence). CDR3 nucleotide sequence: TGCAGTGCTAGAGGTACTGGCACTGAAGCTTTCTTT. Its translation is CSARGTGTEAFF.

This clonotype was counted many times. V usage is TRBV7-3 and J usage is TRBJ2-1; D is unresolved. V was pared by 1 base and J by 9 bases, with 13 bases between. Germline values: CDR1 SGHTA, CDR2 FQGTGA. The CDR3 spans 14 residues. CDR3 nucleotide sequence: TGTGCCAGCAGCTTAAACACAGCTACAAGTGAGCAGTTCTTC. Protein: CASSLNTATSEQFF.

The V call is TRBV6-1, the J call TRBJ2-7, with D maybe TRBD1 (5 bases). V was cut by 5 bases and J by 3 bases, with 32 bases left in between. CDR3 length: 20 amino acids. The germline V gene encodes CDR1 MNHNS and CDR2 SASEGT. CDR3 bases: TGTGCCAGCAGTTTAGACAGAACAACTCTTTACAACCGGCTAGTCTACGAGCAGTACTTC. Amino acids: CASSLDRTTLYNRLVYEQYF.

CDR3 loop: CASSPLVTSADNEQFF. Here the CDR3 DNA reads TGCGCCAGCAGCCCCCTTGTGACTAGCGCTGACAATGAGCAGTTCTTC. The chain carries TRBV5-1 and TRBJ2-1, with 8 positions matching TRBD2. The V segment lost 4 bases and the J segment 5 bases; nucleotides outside the gene matches: 11. This CDR3 has 16 residues. The germline V gene encodes CDR1 SGHRS and CDR2 YFSETQ.

There are a few counts of this clonotype. The CDR3 sequence: CASSPQGAMDNEQFF. The CDR3 region has the DNA TGTGCCAGCTCCCCCCAAGGGGCGATGGACAATGAGCAGTTCTTC. The J gene is TRBJ2-1, the V gene TRBV18, with D perhaps matching TRBD1 (5 bases). V lost 6 bases and J lost 5, with 17 bases in between. CDR3 size: 15 residues. Germline CDR1 is KGHSH and CDR2 is LQKENI.

This clonotype was detected only a few times. The rearrangement uses TRBV6-1 and TRBJ1-4, with D hard to call. With 4 bases removed from V and 10 bases from J, the gap between germline ends came to 13 bases. The CDR3 is made up of 13 amino acids. Germline V gene lookup returns CDR1 MNHNS and CDR2 SASEGT. CDR3 region: CASSAVVEGKLFF. CDR3 in DNA: TGTGCCAGCAGTGCCGTGGTGGAGGGAAAACTGTTTTTT.